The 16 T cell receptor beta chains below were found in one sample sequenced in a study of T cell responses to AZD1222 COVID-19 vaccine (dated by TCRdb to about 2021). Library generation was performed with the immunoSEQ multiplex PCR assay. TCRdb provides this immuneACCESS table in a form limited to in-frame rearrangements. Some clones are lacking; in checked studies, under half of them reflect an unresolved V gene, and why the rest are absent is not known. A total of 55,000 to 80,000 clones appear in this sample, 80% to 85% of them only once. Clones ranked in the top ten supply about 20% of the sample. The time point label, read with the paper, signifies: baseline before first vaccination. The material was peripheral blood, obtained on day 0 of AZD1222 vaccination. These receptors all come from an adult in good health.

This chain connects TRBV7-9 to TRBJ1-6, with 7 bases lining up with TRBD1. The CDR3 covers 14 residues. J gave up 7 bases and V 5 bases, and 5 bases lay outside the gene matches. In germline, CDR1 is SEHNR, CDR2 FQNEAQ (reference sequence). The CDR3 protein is CASSRGGENSPLHF. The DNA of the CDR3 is TGTGCCAGCAGCCGAGGGGGCGAGAATTCACCCCTCCACTTT.

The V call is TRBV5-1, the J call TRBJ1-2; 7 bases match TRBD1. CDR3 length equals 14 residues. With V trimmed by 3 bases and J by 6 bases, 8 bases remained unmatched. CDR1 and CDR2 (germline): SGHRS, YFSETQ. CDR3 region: CASSYDRVTDGYTF. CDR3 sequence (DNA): TGCGCCAGCAGCTATGACAGGGTGACGGATGGCTACACCTTC.

CDR3 DNA: TGTGCCAGCAGTCCCCGGGGCGGCGGGAGCAATCAGCCCCAGCATTTT. Protein sequence: CASSPRGGGSNQPQHF. The chain is built from TRBV28 and TRBJ1-5; TRBD1 is a possible D gene (5 bases). CDR1 MDHEN and CDR2 SYDVKM come from the germline V gene. V lost 5 bases to trimming and J lost 1 base, with 15 bases between them. This CDR3 spans 16 amino acids.

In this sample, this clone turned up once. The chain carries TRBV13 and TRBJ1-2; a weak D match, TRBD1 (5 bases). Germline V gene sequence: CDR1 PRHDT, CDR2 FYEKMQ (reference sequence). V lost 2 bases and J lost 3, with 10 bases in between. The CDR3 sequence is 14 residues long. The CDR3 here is CASSLNPRDYGYTF. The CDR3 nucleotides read TGTGCCAGCAGCTTAAATCCCAGGGACTATGGCTACACCTTC.

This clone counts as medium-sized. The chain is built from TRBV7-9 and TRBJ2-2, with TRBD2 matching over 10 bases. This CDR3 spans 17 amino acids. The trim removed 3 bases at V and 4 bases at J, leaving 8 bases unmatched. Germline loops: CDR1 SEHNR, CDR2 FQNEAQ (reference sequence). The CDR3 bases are TGTGCCAGCAGCTTCTGGACAGGGACTAGCGCCACCGGGGAGCTGTTTTTT. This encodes CASSFWTGTSATGELFF. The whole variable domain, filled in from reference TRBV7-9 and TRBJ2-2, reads DTGVSQNPRHKITKRGQNVTFRCDPISEHNRLYWYRQTLGQGPEFLTYFQNEAQLEKSRLLSDRFSAERPKGSFSTLEIQRTEQGDSAMYLCASSFWTGTSATGELFFGEGSRLTVL.

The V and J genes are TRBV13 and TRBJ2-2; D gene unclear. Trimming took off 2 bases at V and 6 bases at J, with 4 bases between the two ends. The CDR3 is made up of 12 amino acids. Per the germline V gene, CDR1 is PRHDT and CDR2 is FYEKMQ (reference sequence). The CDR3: CASSLSAGELFF. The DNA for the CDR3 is TGTGCCAGCAGCTTATCTGCCGGGGAGCTGTTTTTT. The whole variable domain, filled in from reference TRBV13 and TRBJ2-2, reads AAGVIQSPRHLIKEKRETATLKCYPIPRHDTVYWYQQGPGQDPQFLISFYEKMQSDKGSIPDRFSAQQFSDYHSELNMSSLELGDSALYFCASSLSAGELFFGEGSRLTVL.

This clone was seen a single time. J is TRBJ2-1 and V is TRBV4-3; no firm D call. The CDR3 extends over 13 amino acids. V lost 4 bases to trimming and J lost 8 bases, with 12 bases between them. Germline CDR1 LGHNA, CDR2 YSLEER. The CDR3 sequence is CASSPAWSYEQFF. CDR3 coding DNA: TGCGCCAGCAGCCCTGCTTGGTCCTATGAGCAGTTCTTC.

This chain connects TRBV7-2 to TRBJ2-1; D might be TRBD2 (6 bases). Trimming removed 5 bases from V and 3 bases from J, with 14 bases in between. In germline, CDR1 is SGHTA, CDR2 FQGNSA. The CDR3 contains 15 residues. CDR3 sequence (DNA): TGTGCCAGCAGCGTAAGCCTGGACTACTACAATGAGCAGTTCTTC. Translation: CASSVSLDYYNEQFF.

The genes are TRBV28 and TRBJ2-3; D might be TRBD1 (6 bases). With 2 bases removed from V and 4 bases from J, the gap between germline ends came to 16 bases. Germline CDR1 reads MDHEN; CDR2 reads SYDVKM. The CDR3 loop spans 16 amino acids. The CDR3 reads CASSLQGQAAADTQYF. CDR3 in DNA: TGTGCCAGCAGTTTACAGGGACAAGCCGCAGCAGATACGCAGTATTTT.

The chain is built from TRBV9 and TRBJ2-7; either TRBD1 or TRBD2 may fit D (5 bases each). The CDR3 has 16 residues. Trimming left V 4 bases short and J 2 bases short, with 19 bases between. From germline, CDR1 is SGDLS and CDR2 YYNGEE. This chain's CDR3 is CASSKGGVSGPYEQYF. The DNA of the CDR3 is TGTGCCAGCAGCAAGGGTGGAGTGTCGGGGCCCTACGAGCAGTACTTC.

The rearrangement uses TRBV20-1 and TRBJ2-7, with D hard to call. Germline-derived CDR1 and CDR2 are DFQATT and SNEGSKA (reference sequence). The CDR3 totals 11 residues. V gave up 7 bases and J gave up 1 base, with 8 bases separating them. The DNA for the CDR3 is TGCAGTGGTTCGAGATCCTACGAGCAGTACTTC. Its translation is CSGSRSYEQYF.

CDR3 in amino acids: CASRPAGGRTDTQYF. The CDR3 DNA reads TGTGCCAGCAGACCGGCCGGGGGTCGCACAGATACGCAGTATTTT. The rearrangement uses TRBV28 and TRBJ2-3; possibly TRBD2 for D (6 bases). The CDR3 loop spans 15 amino acids. Trimming shortened V by 6 bases and J by 1 base, and 14 bases separated the two germline ends. CDR1 is MDHEN, CDR2 SYDVKM, per germline.

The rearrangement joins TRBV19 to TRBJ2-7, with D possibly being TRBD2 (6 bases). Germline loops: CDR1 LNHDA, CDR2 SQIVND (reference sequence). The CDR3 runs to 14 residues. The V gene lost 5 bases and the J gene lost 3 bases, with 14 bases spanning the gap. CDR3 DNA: TGTGCCAGTAGTTTCGGGACTTCTTACTACGAGCAGTACTTC. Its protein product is CASSFGTSYYEQYF. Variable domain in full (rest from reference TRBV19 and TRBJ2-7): DGGITQSPKYLFRKEGQNVTLSCEQNLNHDAMYWYRQDPGQGLRLIYYSQIVNDFQKGDIAEGYSVSREKKESFPLTVTSAQKNPTAFYLCASSFGTSYYEQYFGPGTRLTVT.

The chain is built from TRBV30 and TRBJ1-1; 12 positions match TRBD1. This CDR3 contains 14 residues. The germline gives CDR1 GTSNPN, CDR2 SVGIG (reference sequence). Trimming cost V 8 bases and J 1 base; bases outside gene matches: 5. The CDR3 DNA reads TGTGCCGGGACAGGGGGCGAAACGAACACTGAAGCTTTCTTT. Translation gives CAGTGGETNTEAFF.

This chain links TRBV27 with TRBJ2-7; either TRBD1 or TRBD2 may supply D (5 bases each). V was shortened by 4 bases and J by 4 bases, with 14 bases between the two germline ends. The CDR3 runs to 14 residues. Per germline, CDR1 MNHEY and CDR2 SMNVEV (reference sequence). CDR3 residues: CASSYGTEIYEQYF. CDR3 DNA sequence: TGTGCCAGCAGTTACGGGACGGAAATTTACGAGCAGTACTTC.

CDR3 sequence reads: CASSSMPTGYYEQYF. CDR3 nucleotides: TGTGCCAGCAGTTCGATGCCCACAGGTTATTACGAGCAGTACTTC. The J gene is TRBJ2-7, the V gene TRBV6-2 or TRBV6-3; a weak D match, TRBD1 (5 bases). Trimming stripped 4 bases from V and 4 bases from J, with 17 bases between. This CDR3 is built from 15 residues. The germline gives CDR1 MNHEY, CDR2 SVGEGT.